This passage covers 15 T cell receptor beta chains from one sample sequenced in a study of cytomegalovirus exposure and HLA in healthy donors. It was with 60 Vbeta and 13 Jbeta primers that the PCR ran. Method: immunoSEQ multiplex PCR; TCRdb's copy keeps in-frame clones and lacks some. This table has some 270,000 clones, nearly 95% appearing once. Source material: PBMCs. The receptors were gathered from a girl aged 2-9 years in good health and CMV-seronegative.

This clone has a single count. J is TRBJ1-1 and V is TRBV18, with D unresolved. V dropped 8 bases and J dropped 5 bases, with 12 bases sitting between them. The CDR3 contains 12 residues. Germline CDR1 KGHSH, CDR2 LQKENI. CDR3 DNA: TGTGCCAGCCTAGGTGGCGGGACTGAAGCTTTCTTT. It translates to CASLGGGTEAFF.

This sequence joins TRBV5-8 and TRBJ2-3; maybe TRBD2 (5 bases). Germline V CDR1 and CDR2: SGHTS, YDEGEE. The CDR3 has 16 residues. The ends were cut back, 5 bases at V and 4 bases at J, with 20 bases in the middle. The CDR3 spells CASSSGSTVRADTQYF. CDR3 DNA: TGTGCCAGCAGTTCGGGGAGTACAGTCCGCGCAGATACGCAGTATTTT.

The CDR3 DNA reads TGTGCCAGCATGGTGGACAGGCAGTATAATTCACCCCTCCACTTT. It specifies CASMVDRQYNSPLHF. The V call is TRBV11-2, the J call TRBJ1-6, with TRBD1 matching 7 bases. There are 15 residues in the CDR3. With V trimmed by 7 bases and J by 4 bases, 7 bases remained unmatched. CDR1 is SGHAT, CDR2 FQNNGV, per germline.

V usage is TRBV18 and J usage is TRBJ1-1, with D perhaps matching TRBD1 (6 bases). In germline, CDR1 is KGHSH, CDR2 LQKENI. Between the trimmed V and J ends, which lost 1 base and 1 base, there was a span of 13 bases. The CDR3 is made up of 16 amino acids. CDR3 sequence: CASSPLSGTTNTEAFF. The CDR3 DNA follows: TGTGCCAGCTCACCACTCTCCGGGACAACGAACACTGAAGCTTTCTTT.

The rearrangement links TRBV6-1 to TRBJ1-2, with a tentative D call TRBD1 (6 bases). The CDR3 totals 14 residues. From germline, CDR1 is MNHNS and CDR2 SASEGT. Deletions cut 7 bases from V and 8 bases from J, with 20 bases between. Here the CDR3 reads CASNDGGAIRGYTF. The CDR3 region has the DNA TGTGCCAGCAACGATGGGGGGGCGATTCGGGGCTACACCTTC.

This chain joins TRBV28 and TRBJ1-2; D is unclear. The CDR3 extends over 14 amino acids. Germline V lookup: CDR1 MDHEN, CDR2 SYDVKM. Trimming removed 8 bases from V and 0 bases from J, with 13 bases in between. CDR3 sequence: CASGGRDANYGYTF. In nucleotides, the CDR3 is TGTGCCAGCGGCGGGCGAGATGCTAACTATGGCTACACCTTC.

The CDR3 region has the DNA TGTGCCAGCAGCTTAGGGGCCCGGGGGGACCCGCAGCCCCAGCATTTT. Amino acids: CASSLGARGDPQPQHF. The V call is TRBV5-5, the J call TRBJ1-5, with D possibly being TRBD1 (5 bases). The CDR3 totals 16 residues. Germline V lookup: CDR1 SGHKS, CDR2 YYEKEE (reference sequence). The germline V and J ends were trimmed by 2 bases and 7 bases, with 19 bases remaining between them.

A note on this clone: An end of the junction does not agree with germline; a read error may underlie this. CDR3 region: CASSEFWSSGSAYNEQFF. Here the CDR3 DNA reads TGTGCCAGCAGTGAATTTTGGTCTAGCGGGAGCGCCTATAATGAGCAGTTCTTC. V is TRBV25-1 and J is TRBJ2-1; 10 positions agree with TRBD2. Germline V gives CDR1 MGHDK, CDR2 SYGVNS. The CDR3 runs to 18 residues. Full variable domain (rest looked up from reference TRBV25-1 and TRBJ2-1): EADIYQTPRYLVIGTGKKITLECSQTMGHDKMYWYQQDPGMELHLIHYSYGVNSTEKGDLSSESTVSRIRTEHFPLTLESARPSHTSQYLCASSEFWSSGSAYNEQFFGPGTRLTVL.

V gene TRBV6-6 combines with J gene TRBJ1-2, with D possibly matching TRBD1 (5 bases). Trimming left V 3 bases short and J 2 bases short, with 10 bases between. The CDR3 totals 14 residues. Germline V gene lookup returns CDR1 MNHNY and CDR2 SVGAGI (reference sequence). The CDR3 DNA sequence: TGTGCCAGCAGTTATTTGACAGAGAACTATGGCTACACCTTC. It translates to CASSYLTENYGYTF.

The gene calls are TRBV5-4 and TRBJ1-1; the D gene is possibly TRBD1 (5 bases). Trimming left V 10 bases short and J 5 bases short, with 15 bases between. The CDR3 contains 12 residues. The V gene's germline CDR1 is SGHNT and CDR2 YYREEE (reference sequence). The CDR3 spells CAAHGGETEAFF. CDR3 nucleotides: TGTGCCGCCCACGGGGGGGAGACTGAAGCTTTCTTT.

The J gene is TRBJ1-1, the V gene TRBV5-1; 9 nucleotides agree with TRBD1. In germline, CDR1 is SGHRS, CDR2 YFSETQ. The CDR3 has 15 amino acids. V shed 0 bases and J 3 bases; nucleotides not matched to a gene: 3. This CDR3 is CASSLAGTGYTEAFF. The CDR3 DNA follows: TGCGCCAGCAGCTTGGCCGGGACAGGGTACACTGAAGCTTTCTTT.

The chain employs TRBV6-5 and TRBJ1-6, with D possibly being TRBD1 (6 bases). The CDR3 consists of 12 residues. The germline V gene encodes CDR1 MNHEY and CDR2 SVGAGI. Trimming pared 7 bases from V and 7 bases from J, leaving 8 bases between. The CDR3 loop is CASNRGNSPLHF. The CDR3 DNA follows: TGTGCCAGCAATAGGGGGAATTCACCCCTCCACTTT.

The table lists this clone with a count of one. The rearrangement joins TRBV6-1 to TRBJ2-1; a weak D match, TRBD2 (6 bases). The V gene lost 6 bases and the J gene lost 6 bases, with 18 bases spanning the gap. Germline V gene sequence: CDR1 MNHNS, CDR2 SASEGT. This CDR3 has 15 amino acids. This chain's CDR3 is CASSQTSVLGNEQFF. The CDR3, as DNA: TGTGCCAGCAGCCAGACTAGTGTCCTAGGCAATGAGCAGTTCTTC.

This clone was recorded once. J is TRBJ1-5 and V is TRBV2; a possible D gene is TRBD1 (6 bases). Germline lookup yields CDR1 SNHLY and CDR2 FYNNEI. The CDR3 has 14 residues. V dropped 5 bases and J dropped 4 bases, with 12 bases sitting between them. The CDR3 sequence: CASSSDRLNQPQHF. As DNA, the CDR3 is TGTGCCAGCAGTTCGGACAGACTGAATCAGCCCCAGCATTTT.

The J gene is TRBJ1-3, the V gene TRBV5-6, with D unclear. Per germline, CDR1 SGHDT and CDR2 YYEEEE. The CDR3 totals 15 residues. V shed 0 bases and J shed 3 bases, with 10 bases lying between them. In DNA, the CDR3 is TGTGCCAGCAGCTTGGACAGCCTCATTGGAAACACCATATATTTT. This encodes CASSLDSLIGNTIYF.